This T cell receptor beta chain derives from a study of blood T cell repertoires in COVID-19. On the study more broadly: Sites in the United States, Italy and Spain provided acute and convalescent COVID-19 samples. T cells, B-cell-depleted T cells, or PBMCs provided the cDNA or gDNA that served as material.

This CDR3 region has 16 residues. The germline V gene encodes CDR1 MNHEY and CDR2 SVGEGT. After removal of 4 bases from V and 2 bases from J, the junction contained 11 bases not matched to a gene. In the authors' methods: From reference gene primer amplification, estimates of nucleated cell counts were derived. The assay was immunoSEQ multiplex PCR, and TCRdb's table has in-frame clones only and misses some. The V and J calls and clone size are taken from that table; D and trimming were inferred from the DNA. This sample has about 98,000 clones, with about 80% found just once. The sample comprised peripheral blood. The TCR comes from a man between 65 and 85 years old with acute or convalescent COVID-19. The chain employs TRBV6-2 or TRBV6-3 and TRBJ2-7; 7 bases map to TRBD2. In DNA, the CDR3 is TGTGCCAGCAGTTCCCGGCTTGGGGCGGGGGCCTACGAGCAGTACTTC. Protein product: CASSSRLGAGAYEQYF.